The T cell receptor beta chain under discussion was sequenced for a study of tumor and adjacent non-tumor tissue in lung cancer. Study at large: Histology: about a dozen adenocarcinoma, a couple of squamous cell carcinoma, 1 small cell lung cancer. Approximately 4.2 million productive TCRbeta reads were obtained per sample on average.

In regard to this clonotype: Its antigen is undetermined. At one of its ends the junction is not consistent with the germline gene, which may arise from a read error.

Study conclusions and caveats: Significantly higher TCR diversity was found in tumor than normal lung.

RNA was extracted from bulk tissue without any cell sorting. More than 3 cm separated this lung sample from the edge of the tumor. A modified ARM-PCR protocol with three rounds of nested PCR amplified TCRbeta. TCRdb fed the multiplex PCR reads into MiXCR, producing one record per CDR3 protein. The sample consists of roughly 44,000 distinct CDR3 sequences, roughly 62% of them appearing once. This clonotype was obtained from a woman aged 40 to 55 with non-small cell lung cancer. Sequencing was carried out using distant non-tumor lung tissue.

The CDR3 protein is CTSSPEAIGTPAFF. CDR3 in DNA: TGTACCAGCAGCCCAGAGGCAATTGGTACTCCAGCTTTCTTT. The chain carries TRBV11-2 and TRBJ1-1; D uncertain. Germline values: CDR1 SGHAT, CDR2 FQNNGV. CDR3 length equals 14 residues.